This T cell receptor (beta chain) was sequenced during a study of OX40 agonist ivuxolimab in advanced cancers. About the study: Patients took ivuxolimab, an agonistic anti-OX40 (CD134) antibody. Study-level results: Low normalized T-cell clonal expansion also characterized some of the nonresponders.

TCRdb's table, derived via immunoSEQ multiplex PCR, lists solely in-frame clones and lacks some. Among approximately 100,000 clones listed, approximately 90% were seen once. The germline V and J ends were trimmed by 0 bases and 7 bases, with 8 bases remaining between them. The CDR3 covers 13 residues. Germline-derived CDR1 and CDR2 are SGHRS and YFSETQ. A word on this clone: Its specificity is not known.

This sequence was found in an adult with an advanced solid tumor such as melanoma, head and neck, liver or kidney cancer. The sample consisted of CD4+ or CD8+ T cells sorted from blood, taken in a trial of the OX40 agonist ivuxolimab. The chain combines TRBV5-1 with TRBJ2-1; the D is unclear. CDR3 sequence: CASSLASGNEQFF. The DNA for the CDR3 is TGCGCCAGCAGCTTGGCCAGTGGGAATGAGCAGTTCTTC.